The clone carrying this T cell receptor (beta chain) was found many times. The antigen remains undetermined. V lost 6 bases to trimming and J lost 1 base, with 16 bases between them. CDR3 length: 16 residues. CDR1 and CDR2 (germline): MDHEN, SYDVKM. The data were obtained in a study of T cells in Graves' hyperthyroidism and ophthalmopathy. From RNA transcripts, TCR beta CDR3 regions were amplified. Primed by the HTBI set, a first-round RT-PCR was run on the TCR CDR3. TCRdb re-called the multiplex PCR reads with MiXCR, one entry per CDR3 protein. The sample has around 240,000 distinct CDR3 sequences, approximately 16% seen once. Study-level findings and limits: Separation of ophthalmopathy from stable hyperthyroidism was achieved by a 13 V-J model. Ophthalmopathy, as predicted by the model, came a median approximately 6.5 months after the prediction. Blood also held most thyroid clonotypes expanded beyond 0.001.

The source of this sequence is a woman aged 18-35 years with Graves' ophthalmopathy. V usage is TRBV28 and J usage is TRBJ1-5, with D possibly being TRBD1 (6 bases). The sequencing sample was made of blood. CDR3 in DNA: TGTGCCAGCAGCCCAAACCGGGGGCGAAGCAATCAGCCCCAGCATTTT. Translated, it gives CASSPNRGRSNQPQHF. The variable domain in full, with the rest retrieved from reference TRBV28 and TRBJ1-5, is DVKVTQSSRYLVKRTGEKVFLECVQDMDHENMFWYRQDPGLGLRLIYFSYDVKMKEKGDIPEGYSVSREKKERFSLILESASTNQTSMYLCASSPNRGRSNQPQHFGDGTRLSIL.